Below are 5 T cell receptor beta chains sequenced from a single sample in a study of cytomegalovirus exposure and HLA in healthy donors. Researchers ran the PCR with 60 Vbeta and 13 Jbeta primers. TCRdb keeps only in-frame clones here, not all; method: immunoSEQ multiplex PCR. The sample contains about 130,000 clones, approximately 84% of which appear only once. Specimen: PBMCs. These receptors were taken from a man aged 18 to 29 in good health and CMV-seropositive.

The V gene is TRBV29-1, the J gene TRBJ2-2; D is ambiguous. CDR1 and CDR2 (germline): SQVTM, ANQGSEA. The CDR3 extends over 14 amino acids. This CDR3 reads CSLTGQPNTGELFF. The CDR3 DNA reads as TGCAGTCTTACGGGTCAGCCCAACACCGGGGAGCTGTTTTTT.

This chain uses TRBV7-9 with TRBJ1-2; TRBD1 aligns across 9 bases. The V gene's germline CDR1 is SEHNR and CDR2 FQNEAQ (reference sequence). This CDR3 has 16 amino acids. The V gene end was trimmed by 5 bases and the J gene end by 5 bases; junction bases not matched to a gene: 12. The CDR3 DNA reads as TGTGCCAGCAGCGGATACTCTACAGGGGGCGCTTATGGCTACACCTTC. The encoded protein is CASSGYSTGGAYGYTF.

This chain connects TRBV5-1 to TRBJ2-2, with D perhaps matching TRBD1 (6 bases). The CDR3 has 16 residues. Trimming took off 3 bases at V and 5 bases at J, with 17 bases between the two ends. Germline V gives CDR1 SGHRS, CDR2 YFSETQ. The DNA of the CDR3 is TGCGCCAGCAGCTATAATCGCAGGGGCTCAACCGGGGAGCTGTTTTTT. Its translation: CASSYNRRGSTGELFF.

V is TRBV30 and J is TRBJ1-5, with TRBD1 identical over 8 bases. In germline, CDR1 is GTSNPN, CDR2 SVGIG (reference sequence). The J segment lost 1 base and the V segment lost 0 bases, leaving 11 bases of the junction unmatched. The CDR3 totals 18 residues. CDR3 nucleotides: TGTGCCTGGAGTGTACCGGAGGATTGGACAGGGAGCAATCAGCCCCAGCATTTT. Amino acids: CAWSVPEDWTGSNQPQHF. Variable domain in full (rest from reference TRBV30 and TRBJ1-5): SQTIHQWPATLVQPVGSPLSLECTVEGTSNPNLYWYRQAAGRGLQLLFYSVGIGQISSEVPQNLSASRPQDRQFILSSKKLLLSDSGFYLCAWSVPEDWTGSNQPQHFGDGTRLSIL.

This sequence joins TRBV6-5 and TRBJ2-3; TRBD1 matches 10 bases. Germline lookup yields CDR1 MNHEY and CDR2 SVGAGI. The J segment lost 6 bases and the V segment lost 2 bases, leaving 8 bases of the junction unmatched. The length of the CDR3 is 16 residues. The CDR3 here is CASSYRPTGGKDTQYF. Here the CDR3 DNA reads TGTGCCAGCAGTTACCGGCCGACAGGGGGCAAGGATACGCAGTATTTT.